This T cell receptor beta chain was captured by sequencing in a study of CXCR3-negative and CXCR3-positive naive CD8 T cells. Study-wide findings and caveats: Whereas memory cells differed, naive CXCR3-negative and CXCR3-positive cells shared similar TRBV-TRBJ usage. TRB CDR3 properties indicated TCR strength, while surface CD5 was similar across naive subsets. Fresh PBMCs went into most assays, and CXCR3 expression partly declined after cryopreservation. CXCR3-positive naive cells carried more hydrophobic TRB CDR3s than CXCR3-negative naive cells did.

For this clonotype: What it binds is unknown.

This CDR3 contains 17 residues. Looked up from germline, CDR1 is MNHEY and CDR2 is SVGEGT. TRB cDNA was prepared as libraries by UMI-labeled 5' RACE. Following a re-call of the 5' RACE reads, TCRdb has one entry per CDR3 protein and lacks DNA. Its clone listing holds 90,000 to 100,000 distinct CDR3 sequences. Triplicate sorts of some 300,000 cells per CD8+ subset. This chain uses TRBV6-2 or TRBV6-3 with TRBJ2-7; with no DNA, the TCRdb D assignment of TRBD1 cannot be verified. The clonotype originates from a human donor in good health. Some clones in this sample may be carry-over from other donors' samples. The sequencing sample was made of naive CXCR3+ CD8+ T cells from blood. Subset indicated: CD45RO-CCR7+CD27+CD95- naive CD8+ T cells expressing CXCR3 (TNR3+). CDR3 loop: CASRAAGQGARDNEQYF.